This T cell receptor beta chain is drawn from a study of T cell repertoires in cytomegalovirus infection. Across the whole study: Based on public TCR beta signatures, there were indications of CMV infection and of a matching HLA type.

Regarding the study as a whole: There were HLA-C-restricted CMV-specific TCR beta clonotypes dominating the ex vivo response.

From the reads, TCRdb called clonotypes with MiXCR, one entry per CDR3 protein. The profile shows roughly 150,000 distinct CDR3 sequences, roughly 15% of them singletons. To note about this clonotype: The target antigen is unknown.

The CDR3 loop spans 11 amino acids. Trimming took off 5 bases at V and 8 bases at J, with 6 bases between the two ends. Germline V gene sequence: CDR1 KGHDR, CDR2 SFDVKD. What was sequenced was CD8+ T cells from PBMCs. The chain is built from TRBV24-1 and TRBJ2-1; D remains ambiguous. The TCR was taken from a human donor in good health (CMV status not recorded). Some clones in this sample may be carry-over from other donors' samples. The CDR3: CATSVIDEQFF. Written as DNA, the CDR3 is TGTGCCACCAGTGTCATCGATGAGCAGTTCTTC.